This T cell receptor (beta chain) was recorded in a study of breast tumors, draining lymph nodes, adjacent tissues. Study-wide points: The data were judged consistent with most tumor T cells coming from lymph node and expanding in tumor. Luminal-like breast cancer showed significantly higher tumor–nontumor repertoire similarity than basal-like. Tumor repertoires ranked between lymph nodes and nontumor tissue in diversity, with V and J gene preferences. That most tumor T cells come from lymph nodes remained unproven.

Axillary draining lymph nodes of breast cancer patients supplied the node samples. V lost 7 bases and J 8 bases, leaving 22 bases between the germline ends. This CDR3 has 15 residues. Germline V gene data show CDR1 as LNHDA and CDR2 as SQIVND (reference sequence). Each CDR3 protein is one row after TCRdb ran MiXCR on the multiplex PCR reads. In the table there are 150,000 to 200,000 distinct CDR3 sequences, 30% to 35% of which are singletons. Remarks on this clonotype: Its antigen is unidentified.

Sequencing input: axillary lymph node tissue. This clonotype was sampled from a female donor with breast cancer. Some clones in this sample may be carry-over from other donors' samples. V gene TRBV19 combines with J gene TRBJ2-3, with D perhaps matching TRBD1 or TRBD2 (7 bases each). The DNA for the CDR3 is TGTGCCAGTACTCCGACAGGGACTACCATAGTTACGCAGTATTTT. Translated: CASTPTGTTIVTQYF.